The 28 T cell receptor beta chains in this list originate from one sample, sequenced in a study of cytomegalovirus exposure and HLA in healthy donors. Amplification used 60 Vbeta primers and 13 Jbeta primers. Sequencing used immunoSEQ multiplex PCR; TCRdb keeps in-frame clones, though not all of them. The data show some 150,000 clones, with less than 85% seen just once and more than 1.2% held by the top ten. Sequenced input: PBMCs. The receptors shown here come from a man in his 60s in good health and CMV-seronegative.

This sequence joins TRBV25-1 and TRBJ1-2; 9 nucleotides match TRBD1. The CDR3 spans 15 residues. The V gene's germline CDR1 is MGHDK and CDR2 SYGVNS. The trim removed 1 base at V and 4 bases at J, leaving 4 bases unmatched. The CDR3 region has the DNA TGTGCCAGCAGTGAATTCGCGGACAGGGGCTATGGCTACACCTTC. This codes for CASSEFADRGYGYTF.

The chain recombines TRBV12-1 with TRBJ1-1; the table's TRBD1 call for D was not verified on the DNA. TRBV12-1 is annotated as a pseudogene. This CDR3 is 19 amino acids long. CDR3 sequence (DNA): TGTGCCAGCAGCTTTGCGGGCCTACCGGGACAGCTGCCGAACACTGAAGCTTTCTTT. This translates into CASSFAGLPGQLPNTEAFF.

This clone was seen a few times. V usage is TRBV7-9 and J usage is TRBJ2-7, with D possibly TRBD2 on 6 matching bases. Germline V gives CDR1 SEHNR, CDR2 FQNEAQ (reference sequence). With 7 bases removed from V and 5 bases from J, the gap between germline ends came to 15 bases. The CDR3 has 13 amino acids. CDR3 in amino acids: CASTWDFSDEQYF. In DNA, the CDR3 is TGTGCCAGCACCTGGGACTTTTCGGACGAGCAGTACTTC.

J is TRBJ2-5 and V is TRBV5-1; D not resolved. CDR1 SGHRS and CDR2 YFSETQ come from the germline V gene. Trimming stripped 0 bases from V and 4 bases from J, with 10 bases between. The CDR3 is 14 residues long. In nucleotides, the CDR3 is TGCGCCAGCAGCTTGGGAAATCTACCAGAGACCCAGTACTTC. Protein sequence: CASSLGNLPETQYF.

In this sample, this clone turned up a few times. The chain carries TRBV7-2 and TRBJ2-2, with D perhaps matching TRBD1 (5 bases). This CDR3 spans 16 amino acids. Trimming removed 1 base from V and 6 bases from J, with 15 bases in between. Germline values: CDR1 SGHTA, CDR2 FQGNSA. CDR3 sequence (DNA): TGTGCCAGCAGCTTAGAGCAGGGTTATATTTCCGGGGAGCTGTTTTTT. It codes for CASSLEQGYISGELFF.

The chain links TRBV10-3 to TRBJ1-6; TRBD1 matches at 7 bases. Germline V CDR1 and CDR2: ENHRY, SYGVKD. The CDR3 loop spans 15 amino acids. With V trimmed by 1 base and J by 8 bases, 5 bases remained unmatched. The CDR3 region has the DNA TGTGCCATCAGTGAGTTCGGGACAGCGGATTCACCCCTCCACTTT. Its translation is CAISEFGTADSPLHF.

The chain carries TRBV7-9 and TRBJ2-7, with TRBD1 as a possible D gene (5 bases). V was cut by 2 bases and J by 4 bases, with 6 bases left in between. The germline CDR1 and CDR2 sequences are SEHNR and FQNEAQ (reference sequence). The CDR3 extends over 12 amino acids. CDR3 nucleotide sequence: TGTGCCAGCAGCTTATCAGGGTACGAGCAGTACTTC. It encodes CASSLSGYEQYF.

The rearrangement uses TRBV4-1 and TRBJ2-2; 7 nucleotides line up with TRBD1. The V segment lost 3 bases and the J segment 7 bases; nucleotides outside the gene matches: 11. This CDR3 has 16 residues. Germline V gene data show CDR1 as MGHRA and CDR2 as YSYEKL. The CDR3 nucleotides read TGCGCCAGCAGCCACAGAAGGGGGCGGTTCGACGGGGAGCTGTTTTTT. Its protein product is CASSHRRGRFDGELFF.

This clone was observed once. V is TRBV7-2 and J is TRBJ2-3; unclear D gene. The CDR3 is 13 residues long. V gave up 2 bases and J gave up 8 bases, with 11 bases separating them. The germline CDR1 and CDR2 sequences are SGHTA and FQGNSA. The CDR3 DNA reads TGTGCCAGCAGCTTAACTACTACGGCTACGCAGTATTTT. Translating gives CASSLTTTATQYF.

The rearrangement links TRBV5-3 to TRBJ2-3, with 9 bases that match TRBD1. TRBV5-3 is recorded as an ORF, its role being uncertain. The CDR3 has 15 residues. V gave up 5 bases and J gave up 7 bases; unmatched junction bases: 11. The CDR3 protein is CARSRDRADGNTQYF. For the CDR3, the DNA is TGTGCCAGAAGTCGGGACAGGGCGGATGGTAATACGCAGTATTTT.

CDR3 DNA: TGTGCCAGCGCCGGTGGGAGACAGGGCCTCTACGAGCAGTACTTC. Residues: CASAGGRQGLYEQYF. V is TRBV28 and J is TRBJ2-7, with 7 bases aligning to TRBD1. Trimming at V came to 8 bases and at J to 3 bases, leaving 13 bases not matched to a gene. Germline V gene sequence: CDR1 MDHEN, CDR2 SYDVKM. This CDR3 has 15 residues.

The gene calls are TRBV5-1 and TRBJ2-4, with TRBD2 matching 8 bases. V trimming: 0 bases; J trimming: 15 bases; junction bases outside the gene matches: 8. Germline values: CDR1 SGHRS, CDR2 YFSETQ. This CDR3 contains 13 residues. The CDR3 nucleotides read TGCGCCAGCAGCTTGGTGGGGCGGGAGGTCCGGTACTTC. This codes for CASSLVGREVRYF.

The V gene is TRBV7-6, the J gene TRBJ2-2, with 8 bases identical to TRBD2. The trim removed 1 base at V and 6 bases at J, leaving 10 bases unmatched. Germline CDR1 is SGHVS and CDR2 is FNYEAQ. The CDR3 extends over 17 amino acids. CDR3 bases: TGTGCCAGCAGCTTAGGGGCGGCGGGAGGAAAGTCCGGGGAGCTGTTTTTT. Its translation: CASSLGAAGGKSGELFF.

The V and J genes are TRBV5-1 and TRBJ2-1; 12 bases fit TRBD2. The CDR3 consists of 20 residues. CDR1 is SGHRS, CDR2 YFSETQ, per germline. V trimming: 5 bases; J trimming: 0 bases; junction bases outside the gene matches: 15. The CDR3 reads CASSSPVGLAGTSSYNEQFF. The DNA for the CDR3 is TGCGCCAGCAGTTCGCCGGTAGGACTAGCGGGGACGAGCTCCTACAATGAGCAGTTCTTC.

This sequence joins TRBV9 and TRBJ1-6, with D tentatively TRBD1 (6 bases). Deletions cut 0 bases from V and 7 bases from J, with 17 bases between. Looked up from germline, CDR1 is SGDLS and CDR2 is YYNGEE. The CDR3 has 17 amino acids. The CDR3 protein is CASSVEGSPRGNSPLHF. The CDR3 DNA is TGTGCCAGCAGCGTAGAAGGGTCCCCGAGGGGGAATTCACCCCTCCACTTT.

The chain joins TRBV2 to TRBJ2-7; perhaps TRBD2 as D (5 bases). The V gene's germline CDR1 is SNHLY and CDR2 FYNNEI. This CDR3 has 14 amino acids. The V end lost 10 bases, the J end lost 4 bases, and 20 bases lay between the germline ends. The CDR3 sequence is CATRPSGNSYEQYF. Here the CDR3 DNA reads TGTGCCACCAGACCCTCGGGAAACTCGTACGAGCAGTACTTC.

This chain joins TRBV5-4 and TRBJ2-1; TRBD2 matches 8 bases. Unmatched junction bases numbered 12, after V lost 5 bases and J lost 8 bases. This CDR3 comprises 15 residues. Germline CDR1 SGHNT, CDR2 YYREEE (reference sequence). The CDR3 DNA follows: TGTGCCAGCAGTGGTCCGGGGGGGCGGGTCCATGAGCAGTTCTTC. Residues: CASSGPGGRVHEQFF.

The V and J genes are TRBV4-3 and TRBJ2-7, with TRBD2 matching 9 bases. Trimming took 0 bases from V and 3 from J; bases not matched to a gene: 12. Germline V gene data show CDR1 as LGHNA and CDR2 as YSLEER. The CDR3 covers 18 residues. The CDR3 loop is CASSQDVGAGTSNYEQYF. For the CDR3, the DNA is TGCGCCAGCAGCCAAGATGTCGGTGCCGGGACTAGCAACTACGAGCAGTACTTC.

The chain employs TRBV15 and TRBJ1-5, with D tentatively TRBD1 (5 bases). The germline gives CDR1 LNHNV, CDR2 YYDKDF (reference sequence). Trimming removed 5 bases at V and 2 bases at J, with 13 bases between. CDR3 size: 15 residues. The CDR3 DNA sequence: TGTGCCACCAGCCCGATCGGGGGAGGCAATCAGCCCCAGCATTTT. It codes for CATSPIGGGNQPQHF.

J is TRBJ2-1 and V is TRBV25-1; D possibly corresponds to TRBD2 (5 bases). Deletions cut 3 bases from V and 7 bases from J, with 16 bases between. The germline V gene has CDR1 MGHDK and CDR2 SYGVNS. The CDR3 contains 15 residues. The CDR3 sequence is CASSDRLAVGNEQFF. DNA of the CDR3: TGTGCCAGCAGTGATAGGCTAGCTGTTGGAAATGAGCAGTTCTTC.

This chain joins TRBV28 and TRBJ1-5, with 9 bases identical to TRBD1. Trimming cost V 6 bases and J 15 bases; bases outside gene matches: 12. Germline V gene data show CDR1 as MDHEN and CDR2 as SYDVKM. CDR3 length: 13 residues. The DNA of the CDR3 is TGTGCCAGCAGGCGACTACTACCGGACAGGGGGCATTTT. Encoded protein: CASRRLLPDRGHF.

V and J are TRBV12-1 and TRBJ2-7; TRBD1, the D gene given by the table, was not confirmed from the DNA. TRBV12-1 is termed a pseudogene. The CDR3 runs 11 residues. The CDR3 sequence is CASSALQGGYF. CDR3 coding DNA: TGTGCCAGCAGCGCCCTACAGGGGGGGTACTTC.

This chain uses TRBV7-9 with TRBJ2-7; 7 bases map to TRBD2. The V gene end was trimmed by 4 bases and the J gene end by 5 bases; junction bases not matched to a gene: 11. This CDR3 has 15 residues. Germline CDR1 reads SEHNR; CDR2 reads FQNEAQ (reference sequence). The CDR3, as DNA: TGTGCCAGCAGCTGGGGGGGGTTGCGGGGGAACGAGCAGTACTTC. This sequence encodes CASSWGGLRGNEQYF. Based on the CDR3 plus reference TRBV7-9 and TRBJ2-7, the full variable domain is DTGVSQNPRHKITKRGQNVTFRCDPISEHNRLYWYRQTLGQGPEFLTYFQNEAQLEKSRLLSDRFSAERPKGSFSTLEIQRTEQGDSAMYLCASSWGGLRGNEQYFGPGTRLTVT.

The rearrangement links TRBV7-9 to TRBJ2-7; 8 bases are a match to TRBD1. The CDR3 is 14 amino acids. CDR1 and CDR2 (germline): SEHNR, FQNEAQ (reference sequence). V lost 5 bases to trimming and J lost 6 bases; unmatched junction nucleotides: 9. CDR3 in amino acids: CASSARTGFGEQYF. CDR3 DNA sequence: TGTGCCAGCAGCGCCCGGACAGGGTTTGGCGAGCAGTACTTC. The full variable domain, with the rest looked up from reference TRBV7-9 and TRBJ2-7, is DTGVSQNPRHKITKRGQNVTFRCDPISEHNRLYWYRQTLGQGPEFLTYFQNEAQLEKSRLLSDRFSAERPKGSFSTLEIQRTEQGDSAMYLCASSARTGFGEQYFGPGTRLTVT.

This sequence joins TRBV28 and TRBJ2-7; D possibly corresponds to TRBD2 (6 bases). The CDR3 runs 17 residues. Germline loops: CDR1 MDHEN, CDR2 SYDVKM. V gave up 4 bases and J gave up 3 bases, with 22 bases separating them. DNA for the CDR3: TGTGCCAGCAGTTCAACCGGTACGGCGGGAACTCTCTACGAGCAGTACTTC. Translation gives CASSSTGTAGTLYEQYF.

V and J are TRBV7-8 and TRBJ2-3; 9 bases are shared with TRBD2. The CDR3 length is 16 residues. The ends lost 1 base at V and 1 base at J; junction bases unmatched: 3. Germline V gene lookup returns CDR1 SGHVS and CDR2 FQNEAQ. CDR3 sequence reads: CASSLEGGRGTDTQYF. The CDR3 coding sequence is TGTGCCAGCAGCTTAGAAGGCGGGAGGGGCACAGATACGCAGTATTTT. The full variable domain, its missing parts supplied by reference TRBV7-8 and TRBJ2-3, is GAGVSQSPRYKVAKRGQDVALRCDPISGHVSLFWYQQALGQGPEFLTYFQNEAQLDKSGLPSDRFFAERPEGSVSTLKIQRTQQEDSAVYLCASSLEGGRGTDTQYFGPGTRLTVL.

This sequence joins TRBV5-8 and TRBJ1-1; perhaps TRBD1 as D (5 bases). The CDR3 extends over 10 amino acids. Deletions cut 7 bases from V and 9 bases from J, with 10 bases between. Per the germline V gene, CDR1 is SGHTS and CDR2 is YDEGEE. The CDR3 DNA follows: TGTGCCAGCTCGTACAGGAAAGCTTTCTTT. Amino acids: CASSYRKAFF.

As concerns this clone: Sequence at one end of the junction differs from germline and may be a read error. This chain links TRBV5-1 with TRBJ2-1; 11 nucleotides align to TRBD2. The CDR3 runs 17 residues. In germline, CDR1 is SGHRS, CDR2 YFSETQ. The CDR3 spells CASSSSGRALSFNEQFF. CDR3 DNA sequence: TGCGCCAGCAGCAGTAGCGGGAGGGCCCTCTCCTTCAATGAGCAGTTCTTC.